This entry lists 20 T cell receptor beta chains sequenced from one sample in a study of blood T cell repertoires in COVID-19. The data were produced by immunoSEQ multiplex PCR, yet TCRdb's version contains in-frame clones alone and is incomplete. The profile shows around 50,000 clones, 60% to 80% of them singletons. The sequenced sample was PBMCs or T cells enriched from blood (not recorded which). These receptors all stem from a woman in her forties or fifties with acute COVID-19.

This clone was counted a few times. The V gene is TRBV5-1, the J gene TRBJ1-3; a possible D gene is TRBD1 (6 bases). V was pared by 4 bases and J by 0 bases, with 14 bases between. Germline CDR1 reads SGHRS; CDR2 reads YFSETQ. There are 16 residues in the CDR3. CDR3 protein: CASSHTTGLSGNTIYF. CDR3 bases: TGCGCCAGCAGCCATACTACAGGGCTCTCTGGAAACACCATATATTTT. The full variable domain, completed using reference TRBV5-1 and TRBJ1-3, is KAGVTQTPRYLIKTRGQQVTLSCSPISGHRSVSWYQQTPGQGLQFLFEYFSETQRNKGNFPGRFSGRQFSNSRSEMNVSTLELGDSALYLCASSHTTGLSGNTIYFGEGSWLTVV.

The chain recombines TRBV19 with TRBJ2-7, with 7 bases that match TRBD1. The germline gives CDR1 LNHDA, CDR2 SQIVND (reference sequence). With 6 bases clipped from V and 0 bases from J, the junction kept 5 bases outside the gene matches. This CDR3 is 14 amino acids long. This chain's CDR3 is CASRGTASSYEQYF. CDR3 DNA: TGTGCCAGTAGAGGGACAGCGTCCTCCTACGAGCAGTACTTC.

About this clone: At the DNA level, this CDR3 is encoded by other sequences in the same sample as well. DNA for the CDR3: TGTGCCAGCAGCGTAGAAATTGGGGGGAACTATGGCTACACCTTC. Translating gives CASSVEIGGNYGYTF. The chain uses TRBV9 and TRBJ1-2, with D possibly matching TRBD1 (5 bases). The CDR3 has 15 amino acids. CDR1 is SGDLS, CDR2 YYNGEE, per germline. V gave up 0 bases and J gave up 2 bases, with 11 bases separating them.

This clone has only a few counts. The chain is built from TRBV30 and TRBJ1-1, with TRBD1 matching over 8 bases. CDR1 and CDR2 (germline): GTSNPN, SVGIG (reference sequence). This CDR3 has 18 amino acids. V gave up 5 bases and J gave up 0 bases; unmatched junction bases: 17. The CDR3 nucleotides read TGTGCCTGGTCCCTCTCCGCAGGGGGCTCACTGATGAACACTGAAGCTTTCTTT. It is translated as CAWSLSAGGSLMNTEAFF.

V gene TRBV9 combines with J gene TRBJ2-2, with 9 bases fitting TRBD1. Germline CDR1 reads SGDLS; CDR2 reads YYNGEE. The length of the CDR3 is 16 residues. After removal of 2 bases from V and 4 bases from J, the junction contained 6 bases not matched to a gene. The CDR3 DNA sequence: TGTGCCAGCAGCGTCTCCAGGACAGGGGCCACCGGGGAGCTGTTTTTT. As protein: CASSVSRTGATGELFF.

The chain combines TRBV5-1 with TRBJ1-4; D not resolved. Trimming removed 1 base at V and 6 bases at J, with 10 bases between. Per germline, CDR1 SGHRS and CDR2 YFSETQ. This CDR3 spans 14 amino acids. The CDR3, as DNA: TGCGCCAGCAGCTTGACCAGGCAGGATGAAAAACTGTTTTTT. It encodes CASSLTRQDEKLFF.

The gene calls are TRBV5-1 and TRBJ1-2, with 7 bases aligning to TRBD1. J lost 4 bases, V lost 3 bases, and 9 bases had no gene match. Germline values: CDR1 SGHRS, CDR2 YFSETQ. This CDR3 is 15 amino acids long. CDR3 loop: CASSSTGDPGYGYTF. The DNA of the CDR3 is TGCGCCAGCAGCTCCACAGGGGATCCTGGCTATGGCTACACCTTC.

As concerns this clone: The same CDR3 also results from other DNA sequences found in this sample. The chain couples TRBV7-9 to TRBJ1-2; the match to TRBD1 covers 7 bases. The CDR3 loop spans 12 amino acids. Trimming cost V 7 bases and J 7 bases; bases outside gene matches: 6. CDR1 SEHNR and CDR2 FQNEAQ come from the germline V gene (reference sequence). As DNA, the CDR3 is TGTGCCAGCATCAGAGGGGGCGGTGGCTACACCTTC. Translation gives CASIRGGGGYTF.

This clone appeared a single time. This chain links TRBV28 with TRBJ2-1; 9 bases are shared with TRBD1. Germline V gene sequence: CDR1 MDHEN, CDR2 SYDVKM. The CDR3 runs to 15 residues. Trimming took 2 bases from V and 5 from J; bases not matched to a gene: 4. CDR3 sequence reads: CASSLQGQGNNEQFF. The DNA of the CDR3 is TGTGCCAGCAGTTTACAGGGACAGGGCAACAATGAGCAGTTCTTC.

The rearrangement uses TRBV2 and TRBJ2-7; TRBD1 agrees at 7 bases. The V and J ends lost 7 bases and 6 bases, in that order; junction bases with no gene match: 15. Germline CDR1 reads SNHLY; CDR2 reads FYNNEI. The CDR3 consists of 15 residues. The chain's CDR3 is CASKTTGRIRGEQYF. The DNA of the CDR3 is TGTGCCAGCAAAACGACAGGGAGAATCCGGGGCGAGCAGTACTTC. Full variable domain (outside the CDR3, taken from reference TRBV2 and TRBJ2-7): EPEVTQTPSHQVTQMGQEVILRCVPISNHLYFYWYRQILGQKVEFLVSFYNNEISEKSEIFDDQFSVERPDGSNFTLKIRSTKLEDSAMYFCASKTTGRIRGEQYFGPGTRLTVT.

This clone was observed once. This chain uses TRBV7-3 with TRBJ2-5; tentative D call: TRBD1 (5 bases). Trimming cost V 2 bases and J 3 bases, with 13 bases left between them. Germline CDR1 reads SGHTA; CDR2 reads FQGTGA. This CDR3 has 15 amino acids. CDR3 protein: CASSLWAGKKETQYF. CDR3 nucleotide sequence: TGTGCCAGCAGCTTATGGGCAGGGAAGAAAGAGACCCAGTACTTC.

The V call is TRBV30, the J call TRBJ1-1; the D is unclear. The V and J ends lost 0 bases and 5 bases respectively, with 16 bases between them. The CDR3 extends over 15 amino acids. Germline loops: CDR1 GTSNPN, CDR2 SVGIG (reference sequence). The CDR3 is CAWSVLEESLTEAFF. CDR3 coding DNA: TGTGCCTGGAGTGTACTGGAGGAAAGTCTAACTGAAGCTTTCTTT.

This clone has a single count. V is TRBV11-2 and J is TRBJ1-4; the D is unclear. V dropped 6 bases and J dropped 5 bases, with 7 bases sitting between them. Germline V gene data show CDR1 as SGHAT and CDR2 as FQNNGV. CDR3 length: 12 residues. The CDR3 spells CASRRGNEKLFF. In DNA, the CDR3 is TGTGCCAGCAGGAGAGGGAATGAAAAACTGTTTTTT. The whole variable domain, filled in from reference TRBV11-2 and TRBJ1-4, reads EAGVAQSPRYKIIEKRQSVAFWCNPISGHATLYWYQQILGQGPKLLIQFQNNGVVDDSQLPKDRFSAERLKGVDSTLKIQPAKLEDSAVYLCASRRGNEKLFFGSGTQLSVL.

The gene calls are TRBV18 and TRBJ1-5; D is ambiguous. The CDR3 is 13 amino acids. The V end was cut by 1 base, the J end by 5 bases, with 6 bases between. The germline V gene encodes CDR1 KGHSH and CDR2 LQKENI. The CDR3 DNA reads as TGTGCCAGCTCACCACACGCGGATCAGCCCCAGCATTTT. This encodes CASSPHADQPQHF.

This clone was detected only once. The V gene is TRBV6-5, the J gene TRBJ2-1, with 10 positions matching TRBD1. Germline values: CDR1 MNHEY, CDR2 SVGAGI. The CDR3 loop spans 16 amino acids. V shed 0 bases and J 7 bases; nucleotides not matched to a gene: 6. The CDR3 region has the DNA TGTGCCAGCAGTTACTCGGGACAGGGGTTTGTTAATGAGCAGTTCTTC. Protein product: CASSYSGQGFVNEQFF.

J is TRBJ2-2 and V is TRBV7-8; TRBD2 aligns across 9 bases. Losses at the gene ends were 2 bases for V and 3 bases for J; bases not matched to a gene: 4. Germline CDR1 reads SGHVS; CDR2 reads FQNEAQ. The CDR3 totals 16 residues. CDR3 sequence (DNA): TGTGCCAGCAGCTTAAGGACTAGCGCTGACACCGGGGAGCTGTTTTTT. Translating it yields CASSLRTSADTGELFF.

This rearrangement joins TRBV28 to TRBJ1-2; tentative D call: TRBD1 (6 bases). V shed 5 bases and J shed 8 bases, with 12 bases lying between them. The CDR3 runs 12 residues. CDR1 and CDR2 (germline): MDHEN, SYDVKM. CDR3 sequence reads: CASSDQGRGYTF. The CDR3 nucleotides read TGTGCCAGCAGTGACCAGGGGCGCGGCTACACCTTC.

The chain has TRBV19 and TRBJ2-5; TRBD1 is a possible D gene (6 bases). From germline, CDR1 is LNHDA and CDR2 SQIVND (reference sequence). Trimming stripped 3 bases from V and 1 base from J, with 9 bases between. The CDR3 has 14 amino acids. This CDR3 reads CASSIQGTQETQYF. The CDR3 DNA is TGTGCCAGTAGTATCCAGGGGACCCAAGAGACCCAGTACTTC.

This clone was seen just once. This rearrangement joins TRBV21-1 to TRBJ1-4. TRBV21-1 is reported as a pseudogene. The CDR3 consists of 16 residues. The DNA for the CDR3 is TGTGCCAGCAGCCGGGACTTTAGAGGCTTTAATGAAAAACTGTTTTTT. As protein: CASSRDFRGFNEKLFF.

The chain has TRBV13 and TRBJ2-4, with TRBD1 matching over 9 bases. After removal of 5 bases from V and 8 bases from J, the junction contained 7 bases not matched to a gene. Germline V gene sequence: CDR1 PRHDT, CDR2 FYEKMQ (reference sequence). The CDR3 length is 14 residues. The CDR3 spells CASSVTGGQDIQYF. DNA for the CDR3: TGTGCCAGCAGCGTGACAGGGGGACAGGACATTCAGTACTTC.